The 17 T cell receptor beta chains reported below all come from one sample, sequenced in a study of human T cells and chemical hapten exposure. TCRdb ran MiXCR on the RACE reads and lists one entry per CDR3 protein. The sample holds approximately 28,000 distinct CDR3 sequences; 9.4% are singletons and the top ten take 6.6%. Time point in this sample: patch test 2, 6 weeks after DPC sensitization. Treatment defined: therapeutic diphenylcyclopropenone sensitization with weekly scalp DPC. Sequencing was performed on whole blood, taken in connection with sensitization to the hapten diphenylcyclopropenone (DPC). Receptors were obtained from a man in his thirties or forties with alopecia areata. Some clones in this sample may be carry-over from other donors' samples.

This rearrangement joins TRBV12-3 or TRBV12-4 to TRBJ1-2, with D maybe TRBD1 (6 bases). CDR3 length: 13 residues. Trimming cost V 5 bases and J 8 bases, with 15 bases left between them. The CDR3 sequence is CASSRWTAEGYTF. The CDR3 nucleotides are TGTGCCAGCAGTAGATGGACAGCGGAGGGCTACACCTTC.

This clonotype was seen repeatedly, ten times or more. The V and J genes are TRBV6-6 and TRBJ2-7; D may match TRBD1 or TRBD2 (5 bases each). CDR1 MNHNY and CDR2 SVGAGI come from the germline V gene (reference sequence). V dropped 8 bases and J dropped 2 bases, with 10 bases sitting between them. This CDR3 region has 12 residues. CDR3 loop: CASRDGAYEQYF. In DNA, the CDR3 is TGTGCCAGCCGGGACGGAGCCTACGAGCAGTACTTC.

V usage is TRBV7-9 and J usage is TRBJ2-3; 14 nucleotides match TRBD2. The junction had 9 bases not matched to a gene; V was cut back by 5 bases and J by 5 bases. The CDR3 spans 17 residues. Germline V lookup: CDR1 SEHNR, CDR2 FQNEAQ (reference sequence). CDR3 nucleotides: TGTGCCAGCAGCCCAGAGACTAGCGGGAGGGCCCAAGATACGCAGTATTTT. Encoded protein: CASSPETSGRAQDTQYF. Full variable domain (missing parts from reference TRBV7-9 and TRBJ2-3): DTGVSQNPRHKITKRGQNVTFRCDPISEHNRLYWYRQTLGQGPEFLTYFQNEAQLEKSRLLSDRFSAERPKGSFSTLEIQRTEQGDSAMYLCASSPETSGRAQDTQYFGPGTRLTVL.

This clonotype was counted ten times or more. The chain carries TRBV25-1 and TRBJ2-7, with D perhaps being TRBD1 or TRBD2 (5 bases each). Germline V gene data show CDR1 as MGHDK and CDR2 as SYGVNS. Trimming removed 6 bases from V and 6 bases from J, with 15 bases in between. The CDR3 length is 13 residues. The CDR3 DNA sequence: TGTGCCAGCAGCGGCTCCGGGACGAGCGAGCAGTACTTC. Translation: CASSGSGTSEQYF.

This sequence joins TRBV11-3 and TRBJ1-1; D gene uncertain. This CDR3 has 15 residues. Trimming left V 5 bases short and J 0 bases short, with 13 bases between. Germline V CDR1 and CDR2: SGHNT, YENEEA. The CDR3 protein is CASSPHEVLNTEAFF. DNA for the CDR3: TGTGCCAGCAGCCCACACGAGGTTCTGAACACTGAAGCTTTCTTT.

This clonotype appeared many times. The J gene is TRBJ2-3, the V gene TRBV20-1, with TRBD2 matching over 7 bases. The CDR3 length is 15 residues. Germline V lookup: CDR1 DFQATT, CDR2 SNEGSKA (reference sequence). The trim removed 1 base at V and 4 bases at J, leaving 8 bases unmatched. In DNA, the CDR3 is TGCAGTGCTAGAGTGGGCGGGAGAGCATCAGATACGCAGTATTTT. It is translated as CSARVGGRASDTQYF.

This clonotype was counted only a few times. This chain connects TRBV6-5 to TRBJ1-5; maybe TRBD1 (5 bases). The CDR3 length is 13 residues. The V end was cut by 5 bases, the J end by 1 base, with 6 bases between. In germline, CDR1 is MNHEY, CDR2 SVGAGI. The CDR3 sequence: CASSRDSNQPQHF. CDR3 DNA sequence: TGTGCCAGCAGTCGGGACAGCAATCAGCCCCAGCATTTT.

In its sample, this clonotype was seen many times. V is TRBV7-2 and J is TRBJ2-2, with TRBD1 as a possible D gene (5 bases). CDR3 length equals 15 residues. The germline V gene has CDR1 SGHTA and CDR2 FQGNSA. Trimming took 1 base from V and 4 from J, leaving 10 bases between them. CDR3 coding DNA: TGTGCCAGCAGCTTAGGACAGTCTTTCACCGGGGAGCTGTTTTTT. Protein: CASSLGQSFTGELFF.

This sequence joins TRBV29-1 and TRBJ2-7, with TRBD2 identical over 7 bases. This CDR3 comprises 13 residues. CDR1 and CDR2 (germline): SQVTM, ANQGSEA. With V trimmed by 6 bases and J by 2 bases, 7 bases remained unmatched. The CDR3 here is CSVGDYRTYEQYF. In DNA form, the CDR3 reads TGCAGCGTCGGGGACTATCGGACCTACGAGCAGTACTTC.

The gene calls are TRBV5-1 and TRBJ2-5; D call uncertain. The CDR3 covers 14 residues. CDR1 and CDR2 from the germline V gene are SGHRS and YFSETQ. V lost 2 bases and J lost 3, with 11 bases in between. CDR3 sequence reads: CASSLSPQEETQYF. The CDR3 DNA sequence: TGCGCCAGCAGCTTATCGCCTCAGGAAGAGACCCAGTACTTC.

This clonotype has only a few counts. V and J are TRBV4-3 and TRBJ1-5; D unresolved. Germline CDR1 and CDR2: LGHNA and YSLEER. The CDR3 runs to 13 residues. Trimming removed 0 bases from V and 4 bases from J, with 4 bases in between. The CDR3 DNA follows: TGCGCCAGCAGCCAAGAGACGAATCAGCCCCAGCATTTT. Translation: CASSQETNQPQHF.

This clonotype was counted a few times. CDR3 sequence: CASTPAGVTDTQYF. DNA for the CDR3: TGTGCCAGCACCCCAGCGGGCGTAACAGATACGCAGTATTTT. The chain links TRBV7-2 to TRBJ2-3, with TRBD2 as a possible D gene (6 bases). The CDR3 length is 14 residues. V was shortened by 7 bases and J by 3 bases, with 14 bases between the two germline ends. CDR1 is SGHTA, CDR2 FQGNSA, per germline. The variable domain in full, with the rest retrieved from reference TRBV7-2 and TRBJ2-3, is GAGVSQSPSNKVTEKGKDVELRCDPISGHTALYWYRQSLGQGLEFLIYFQGNSAPDKSGLPSDRFSAERTGGSVSTLTIQRTQQEDSAVYLCASTPAGVTDTQYFGPGTRLTVL.

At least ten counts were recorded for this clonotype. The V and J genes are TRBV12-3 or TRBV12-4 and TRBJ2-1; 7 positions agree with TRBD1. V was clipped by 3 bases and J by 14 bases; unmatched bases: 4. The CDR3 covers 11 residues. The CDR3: CASSLGQPEFF. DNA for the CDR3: TGTGCCAGCAGTTTGGGACAGCCCGAGTTCTTC.

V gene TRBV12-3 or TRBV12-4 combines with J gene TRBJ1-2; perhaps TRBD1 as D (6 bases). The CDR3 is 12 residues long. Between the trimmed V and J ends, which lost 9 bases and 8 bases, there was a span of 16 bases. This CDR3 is CASSPGARGYTF. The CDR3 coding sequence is TGTGCCAGTAGTCCGGGGGCCCGAGGCTACACCTTC.

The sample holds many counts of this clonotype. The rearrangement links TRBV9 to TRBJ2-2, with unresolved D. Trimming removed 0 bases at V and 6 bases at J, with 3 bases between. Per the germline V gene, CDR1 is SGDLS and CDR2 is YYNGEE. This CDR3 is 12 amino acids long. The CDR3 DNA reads TGTGCCAGCAGCGTAGTAGCCGGGGAGCTGTTTTTT. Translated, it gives CASSVVAGELFF.

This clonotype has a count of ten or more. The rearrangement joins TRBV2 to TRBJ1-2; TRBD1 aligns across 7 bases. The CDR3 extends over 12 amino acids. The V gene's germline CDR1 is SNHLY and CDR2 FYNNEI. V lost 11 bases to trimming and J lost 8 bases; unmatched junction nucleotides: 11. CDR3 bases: TGTGCCGCAGGGGGAACCGAGGAGGGCTACACCTTC. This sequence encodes CAAGGTEEGYTF.

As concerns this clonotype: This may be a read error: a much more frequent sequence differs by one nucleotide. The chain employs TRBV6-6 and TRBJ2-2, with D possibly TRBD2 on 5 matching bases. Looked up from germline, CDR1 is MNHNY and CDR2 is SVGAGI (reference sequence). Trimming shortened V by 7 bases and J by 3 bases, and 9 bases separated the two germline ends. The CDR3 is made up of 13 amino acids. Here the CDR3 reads CASTPGDTGELFF. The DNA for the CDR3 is TGTGCCAGCACCCCCGGGGACACCGGGGAGCTGTTTTTT.